The text below deals with one TCR beta chain. V was trimmed by 2 bases and J by 6 bases, leaving 23 bases between them. Germline-derived CDR1 and CDR2 are KGHSH and LQKENI. The CDR3 extends over 17 amino acids. Data came from immunoSEQ multiplex PCR; TCRdb stores just in-frame clones and leaves some out. The sample holds about 360,000 clones, roughly 85% seen once. This specimen comes from a study of cytomegalovirus exposure and HLA in healthy donors. This TCR derives from a woman aged 18-29 years in good health and CMV-seronegative. V usage is TRBV18 and J usage is TRBJ2-7; D might be TRBD1 (5 bases). The sequencing input was PBMCs. The CDR3 here is CASSPSQGPYEPSEQYF. In DNA, the CDR3 is TGTGCCAGCTCACCAAGCCAGGGCCCTTACGAACCGAGCGAGCAGTACTTC.